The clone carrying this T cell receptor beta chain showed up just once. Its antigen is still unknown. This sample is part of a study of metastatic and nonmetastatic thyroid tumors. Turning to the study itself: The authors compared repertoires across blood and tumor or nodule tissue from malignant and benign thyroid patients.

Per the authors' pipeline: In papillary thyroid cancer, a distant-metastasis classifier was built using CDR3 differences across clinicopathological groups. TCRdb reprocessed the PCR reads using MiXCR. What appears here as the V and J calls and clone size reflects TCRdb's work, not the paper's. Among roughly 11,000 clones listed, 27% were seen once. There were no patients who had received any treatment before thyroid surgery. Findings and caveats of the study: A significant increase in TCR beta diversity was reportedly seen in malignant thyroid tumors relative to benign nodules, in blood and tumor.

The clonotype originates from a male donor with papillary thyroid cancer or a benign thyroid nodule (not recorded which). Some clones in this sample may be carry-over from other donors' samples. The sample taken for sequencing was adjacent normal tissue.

The CDR3 here is CASSLADRDTQYF. The CDR3 coding sequence is TGCGCCAGCAGCTTGGCCGACCGGGATACGCAGTATTTT. J is TRBJ2-3 and V is TRBV5-1; D remains ambiguous. V was shortened by 0 bases and J by 6 bases, with 8 bases between the two germline ends. This CDR3 comprises 13 residues. Germline assignment: CDR1 SGHRS and CDR2 YFSETQ.